This record concerns one T cell receptor beta chain sequence. No antigen is known for it. A much larger clone differs by one base, so this may be a read error. These data come from a study of early T cells in non-severe SARS-CoV-2 infection. The overall study: Alpha and beta chains were unpaired, from unsorted whole-blood bulk RNA.

Study conclusions and caveats: VDJdb matching skewed toward anti-spike CD8 responses, missing private and CD4 specificities.

Individual cDNA molecules received unique molecular identifiers during library preparation. TCRdb processed the 5' RACE reads anew with MiXCR; each CDR3 protein has one entry. The sample has around 81,000 distinct CDR3 sequences; around 15% are singletons. Trimming took 5 bases from V and 6 from J, leaving 23 bases between them. CDR3 length: 17 amino acids. Germline loops: CDR1 SGHTA, CDR2 FQGNSA. This chain joins TRBV7-2 and TRBJ2-1; D tentatively reads TRBD1 or TRBD2 (6 bases each). Source material: whole blood. This clonotype was sampled from an adult who was a healthcare worker with PCR-confirmed SARS-CoV-2 infection or an uninfected control (not recorded which). In DNA, the CDR3 is TGTGCCAGCAGCCGTACTAGCCGGGGGCCTACCCTCAATGAGCAGTTCTTC. Residues: CASSRTSRGPTLNEQFF.